This TCR beta chain was recovered during a study of human T cells and chemical hapten exposure. Across the whole study: In the approximately 25-week study, patients were dosed weekly with diphenylcyclopropenone on the scalp throughout.

The time point denotes: patch test 1, 2 weeks after DPC sensitization. Treatment: therapeutic diphenylcyclopropenone sensitization with weekly scalp DPC. The authors' total RNA extraction used unfractionated whole blood. CDR3 size: 17 residues. From germline, CDR1 is SGHTA and CDR2 FQGNSA. V was shortened by 5 bases and J by 2 bases, with 21 bases between the two germline ends. Using its own MiXCR run on the RACE reads, TCRdb lists one record per CDR3 protein. The table has approximately 100,000 distinct CDR3 sequences, 11% seen once. The material sequenced was whole blood, taken in connection with sensitization to the hapten diphenylcyclopropenone (DPC). This receptor was identified in a woman aged 40 to 55 with alopecia areata. Some clones in this sample may be carry-over from other donors' samples. The V call is TRBV7-2, the J call TRBJ1-1; D might be TRBD1 (6 bases). In DNA form, the CDR3 reads TGTGCCAGCAGCCCCGCCGTCCGGGGGGCGCGAAACACTGAAGCTTTCTTT. The encoded protein is CASSPAVRGARNTEAFF. Complete variable domain (other parts from reference TRBV7-2 and TRBJ1-1): GAGVSQSPSNKVTEKGKDVELRCDPISGHTALYWYRQSLGQGLEFLIYFQGNSAPDKSGLPSDRFSAERTGGSVSTLTIQRTQQEDSAVYLCASSPAVRGARNTEAFFGQGTRLTVV.